These T cell receptor beta chains were read from a single sample in a study of blood T cell repertoires in COVID-19. Using immunoSEQ multiplex PCR, the repertoire was profiled, and TCRdb retains in-frame clones only, with some absent. The sample has 400,000 to 500,000 clones, about nine tenths seen once. The sample comprised peripheral blood. The receptors originated from a woman in her 30s with active or convalescent COVID-19. Both conserved end residues are part of each CDR3. The D gene is left open where the match is weak. Some rows have no size entry. The others give once, few or many, or a class for an expanded clone.

.,.,TRBV5-8,TRBJ2-4,CASSLEQLRAKNIQYF,TGTGCCAGCAGCTTGGAACAGCTAAGAGCCAAAAACATTCAGTACTTC
.,.,TRBV15,TRBJ2-7,CATRQQGETYEQYF,TGTGCCACCAGACAACAGGGTGAGACCTACGAGCAGTACTTC
.,TRBD1,TRBV7-9,TRBJ1-4,CASSFEGAPNEKLFF,TGTGCCAGCAGCTTTGAGGGGGCGCCTAATGAAAAACTGTTTTTT
.,TRBD2,TRBV4-1,TRBJ2-3,CASSQPTSGRRRDTQYF,TGCGCCAGCAGCCAGCCTACTAGCGGGAGGCGGCGGGATACGCAGTATTTT
.,TRBD2,TRBV7-2,TRBJ2-3,CASSAHLAGGPRSGDTQYF,TGTGCCAGCAGCGCACATTTAGCGGGGGGCCCCCGTAGTGGTGATACGCAGTATTTT
.,.,TRBV6-2/TRBV6-3,TRBJ1-1,CASSSQGSRTEAFF,TGTGCCAGCAGTTCCCAGGGGAGCAGAACTGAAGCTTTCTTT
.,.,TRBV4-1,TRBJ2-1,CASSSGHYNEQFF,TGCGCCAGCAGCTCGGGACACTACAATGAGCAGTTCTTC
.,TRBD1,TRBV13,TRBJ1-5,CASSTTGEVNQPQHF,TGTGCCAGCAGCACTACAGGGGAAGTCAATCAGCCCCAGCATTTT
.,TRBD2,TRBV4-1,TRBJ2-7,CASSQDWPQAGWNEQYF,TGCGCCAGCAGCCAAGATTGGCCTCAAGCGGGGTGGAACGAGCAGTACTTC
.,TRBD2,TRBV5-1,TRBJ2-7,CASSLTGTSEQYF,TGCGCCAGCAGCTTGACGGGGACTAGCGAGCAGTACTTC
.,.,TRBV19,TRBJ1-1,CASSIFGGNTEAFF,TGTGCCAGTAGTATATTCGGGGGGAACACTGAAGCTTTCTTT
few,TRBD1,TRBV4-1,TRBJ1-2,CASSQGPQGDYGYTF,TGCGCCAGCAGCCAAGGACCCCAGGGGGACTATGGCTACACCTTC
.,TRBD1,TRBV7-8,TRBJ2-5,CASSLAGQGRETQYF,TGTGCCAGCAGCTTAGCGGGACAGGGGAGGGAGACCCAGTACTTC
.,TRBD1,TRBV5-4,TRBJ1-2,CASRLTGGAYGYTF,TGTGCCAGCAGGTTAACAGGGGGCGCCTATGGCTACACCTTC
.,.,TRBV3-1/TRBV3-2,TRBJ1-6,CASSHGQLNSPLHF,TGTGCCAGCAGCCATGGACAGCTTAATTCACCCCTCCACTTT
.,.,TRBV13,TRBJ2-7,CASSLIGTGNHEQYF,TGTGCCAGCAGCTTAATAGGCACAGGGAACCACGAGCAGTACTTC
.,.,TRBV5-1,TRBJ1-2,CASSLDRYGYTF,TGCGCCAGCAGCTTGGACAGATATGGCTACACCTTC
.,TRBD2,TRBV29-1,TRBJ2-7,CSVPSGGEQYF,TGCAGCGTTCCTAGCGGGGGGGAGCAGTACTTC
.,TRBD2,TRBV10-2,TRBJ2-7,CATRLAGTYEQYF,TGCGCCACCCGACTAGCGGGGACCTACGAGCAGTACTTC
.,.,TRBV18,TRBJ2-1,CASSRTTPNEQFF,TGTGCCAGCTCACGGACTACCCCCAATGAGCAGTTCTTC
.,TRBD1,TRBV7-8,TRBJ1-6,CASSLVGQENSPLHF,TGTGCCAGCAGCCTAGTGGGACAGGAAAATTCACCCCTCCACTTT
.,.,TRBV7-9,TRBJ2-7,CASSLGGDFPYEQYF,TGTGCCAGCAGCTTAGGAGGGGACTTCCCCTACGAGCAGTACTTC
.,.,TRBV5-1,TRBJ1-1,CASSLVQGEAFF,TGCGCCAGCAGCTTGGTTCAGGGTGAAGCTTTCTTT
.,.,TRBV6-5,TRBJ2-3,CASSRDRSDTQYF,TGTGCCAGCAGCAGGGATAGGTCAGATACGCAGTATTTT
.,.,TRBV10-1,TRBJ1-1,CASMGGGGTEAFF,TGCGCCAGCATGGGGGGAGGGGGCACTGAAGCTTTCTTT
.,.,TRBV4-1,TRBJ1-2,CASSQDPERSYGYTF,TGCGCCAGCAGCCAAGACCCGGAGCGTAGCTATGGCTACACCTTC
.,.,TRBV19,TRBJ2-1,CASSIPGAYNEQFF,TGTGCCAGTAGTATTCCCGGGGCCTACAATGAGCAGTTCTTC
.,TRBD2,TRBV4-2,TRBJ2-1,CASSQGPSSGGADEQFF,TGTGCCAGCAGCCAAGGTCCCTCCAGCGGGGGGGCCGATGAGCAGTTCTTC
.,.,TRBV5-5,TRBJ1-2,CASSSAGNLYGYTF,TGTGCCAGCAGCTCCGCGGGAAACTTATATGGCTACACCTTC
.,TRBD1,TRBV6-5,TRBJ1-4,CASSYSTGTGNEKLFF,TGTGCCAGCAGTTACTCGACCGGGACAGGAAATGAAAAACTGTTTTTT
.,TRBD1,TRBV7-9,TRBJ2-2,CASSSSTGGITGELFF,TGTGCCAGCAGCAGTAGTACAGGGGGTATCACCGGGGAGCTGTTTTTT
.,TRBD2,TRBV5-1,TRBJ2-1,CASSPGLAGGREQFF,TGCGCCAGCAGCCCAGGACTAGCGGGGGGGCGGGAGCAGTTCTTC
.,.,TRBV27,TRBJ2-7,CASSWKGETYEQYF,TGTGCCAGCAGTTGGAAAGGGGAAACCTACGAGCAGTACTTC
.,.,TRBV2,TRBJ1-5,CASSAKTEVSNQPQHF,TGTGCCAGCAGCGCTAAGACTGAAGTAAGCAATCAGCCCCAGCATTTT
.,TRBD2,TRBV2,TRBJ2-1,CASKETSVGEQFF,TGTGCCAGCAAGGAAACTAGCGTGGGTGAGCAGTTCTTC
.,.,TRBV7-2,TRBJ2-2,CASRLNSLSGELFF,TGTGCCAGCCGACTTAACTCGTTATCCGGGGAGCTGTTTTTT
.,.,TRBV4-1,TRBJ1-3,CASSQRTEGNTIYF,TGCGCCAGCAGCCAACGGACAGAAGGAAACACCATATATTTT
.,.,TRBV30,TRBJ2-5,CAFDFRGETQYF,TGTGCCTTCGACTTTAGGGGAGAGACCCAGTACTTC
few,TRBD2,TRBV6-4,TRBJ2-1,CASSEAGGNSQFF,TGTGCCAGCAGTGAAGCGGGGGGTAACTCGCAGTTCTTC
.,TRBD2,TRBV12-3/TRBV12-4,TRBJ2-1,CASRLAGGNEQFF,TGTGCCAGCAGACTAGCGGGGGGCAATGAGCAGTTCTTC
few,TRBD2,TRBV27,TRBJ2-7,CASSSRLAGSYEQYF,TGTGCCAGCAGTTCCCGACTAGCGGGTTCCTACGAGCAGTACTTC
once,TRBD1,TRBV7-9,TRBJ2-5,CASSSLPQGGETQYF,TGTGCCAGCAGCTCCCTTCCACAGGGGGGAGAGACCCAGTACTTC
few,TRBD1,TRBV19,TRBJ1-2,CASRPDRAGYYGYTF,TGTGCCAGTAGGCCAGACAGGGCGGGTTACTATGGCTACACCTTC
.,.,TRBV2,TRBJ1-6,CASRPDNSPLHF,TGTGCCAGCAGGCCGGATAATTCACCCCTCCACTTT
.,.,TRBV12-3/TRBV12-4,TRBJ2-5,CASSRDRETQYF,TGTGCCAGCAGTCGAGACAGAGAGACCCAGTACTTC
.,.,TRBV12-3/TRBV12-4,TRBJ2-3,CASSSTDTQYF,TGTGCCAGCAGTTCAACAGATACGCAGTATTTT
.,TRBD1,TRBV10-3,TRBJ1-2,CAISEGQGGVYGYTF,TGTGCCATCAGTGAGGGGCAGGGGGGAGTCTATGGCTACACCTTC
.,TRBD2,TRBV5-1,TRBJ2-1,CASSPLAGVDYNEQFF,TGCGCCAGCAGCCCCCTAGCGGGAGTGGATTACAATGAGCAGTTCTTC
.,.,TRBV6-1,TRBJ1-1,CASSEQGLGTEAFF,TGTGCCAGCAGTGAGCAGGGGTTGGGCACTGAAGCTTTCTTT
.,TRBD2,TRBV4-1,TRBJ2-5,CASSHDSGGWETQYF,TGCGCCAGCAGCCACGACAGCGGGGGTTGGGAGACCCAGTACTTC
.,.,TRBV2,TRBJ1-4,CASSVSGGVWEKLFF,TGTGCCAGCAGTGTTTCGGGGGGGGTTTGGGAAAAACTGTTTTTT
once,TRBD2,TRBV9,TRBJ2-1,CASSAPSGRNEQFF,TGTGCCAGCAGCGCACCTAGCGGGCGCAATGAGCAGTTCTTC
.,.,TRBV7-9,TRBJ1-6,CASSLAAERSYNSPLHF,TGTGCCAGCAGCTTAGCGGCGGAGCGCTCCTATAATTCACCCCTCCACTTT
.,.,TRBV3-1/TRBV3-2,TRBJ1-2,CASSQDPGQRGGYTF,TGTGCCAGCAGCCAAGACCCCGGGCAAAGGGGTGGCTACACCTTC
.,TRBD1,TRBV4-1,TRBJ2-3,CASSQVGQPSTDTQYF,TGCGCCAGCAGCCAAGTGGGACAGCCTAGCACAGATACGCAGTATTTT
.,.,TRBV10-2,TRBJ2-5,CASSEFQSETQYF,TGCGCCAGCAGTGAGTTTCAGTCGGAGACCCAGTACTTC
few,TRBD1,TRBV6-1,TRBJ2-7,CASSPGTGGEQYF,TGTGCCAGCAGCCCCGGGACAGGGGGCGAGCAGTACTTC
.,.,TRBV19,TRBJ1-2,CASSVGQEFYYGYTF,TGTGCCAGTAGTGTAGGACAAGAGTTCTACTATGGCTACACCTTC
.,.,TRBV14,TRBJ2-1,CASSPTRVGEQFF,TGTGCCAGCAGCCCAACGAGGGTCGGTGAGCAGTTCTTC
.,TRBD2,TRBV29-1,TRBJ2-2,CSAGTSGNTGELFF,TGCAGCGCTGGGACTAGCGGGAACACCGGGGAGCTGTTTTTT